This T cell receptor (beta chain) was sequenced in a study of OX40 agonist ivuxolimab in advanced cancers. The study, taken as a whole, reports: Patients who responded partially at 0.1-3.0 mg/kg showed clonal expansion ranking among the lowest.

Sampling times: baseline, cycle 4 day 1, cycle 7 day 1. Note on this clone: Its antigen is unidentified.

This table comes from immunoSEQ multiplex PCR, and its TCRdb copy is limited to in-frame clones, with some not included. The sample lists tens of thousands of clones, around four fifths occurring once. Trimming pared 4 bases from V and 6 bases from J, leaving 16 bases between. Germline CDR1 LGHNA, CDR2 YNFKEQ. This CDR3 comprises 15 residues. The chain uses TRBV4-2 and TRBJ2-1, with a weak D call TRBD2 (6 bases). Here the sequenced sample was CD4+ or CD8+ T cells sorted from blood, taken in a trial of the OX40 agonist ivuxolimab. This TCR was sampled from an adult with an advanced solid tumor such as melanoma, head and neck, liver or kidney cancer. This CDR3 is CASSLLEGGPNEQFF. In nucleotides, the CDR3 is TGTGCCAGCAGCCTCCTGGAGGGCGGCCCCAATGAGCAGTTCTTC.